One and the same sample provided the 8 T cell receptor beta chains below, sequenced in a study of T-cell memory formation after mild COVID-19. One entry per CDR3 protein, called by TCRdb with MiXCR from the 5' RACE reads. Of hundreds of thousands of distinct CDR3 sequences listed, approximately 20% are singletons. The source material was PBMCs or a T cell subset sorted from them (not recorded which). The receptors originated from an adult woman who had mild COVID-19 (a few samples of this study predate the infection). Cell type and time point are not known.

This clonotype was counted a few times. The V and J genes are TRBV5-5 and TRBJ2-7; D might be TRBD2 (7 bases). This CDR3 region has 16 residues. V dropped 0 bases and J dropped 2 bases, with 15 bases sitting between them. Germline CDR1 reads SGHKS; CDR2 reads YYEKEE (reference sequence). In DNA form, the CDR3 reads TGTGCCAGCAGCTTGGCCCCGGGGGGCGATACCTACGAGCAGTACTTC. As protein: CASSLAPGGDTYEQYF.

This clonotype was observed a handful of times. The CDR3 DNA sequence: TGTGCCAGCAGAATCTCAGATACGCAGTATTTT. Amino acids: CASRISDTQYF. This chain connects TRBV6-6 to TRBJ2-3; no definite D call. The germline CDR1 and CDR2 sequences are MNHNY and SVGAGI (reference sequence). The CDR3 is made up of 11 amino acids. The germline V and J ends were trimmed by 6 bases and 4 bases, with 5 bases remaining between them.

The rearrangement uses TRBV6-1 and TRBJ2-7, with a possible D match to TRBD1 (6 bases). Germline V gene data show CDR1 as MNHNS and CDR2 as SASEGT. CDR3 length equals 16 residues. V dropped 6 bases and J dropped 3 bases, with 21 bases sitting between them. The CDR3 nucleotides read TGTGCCAGCAGCGTTCTGGACAGCAAGTCACTCTACGAGCAGTACTTC. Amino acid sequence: CASSVLDSKSLYEQYF.

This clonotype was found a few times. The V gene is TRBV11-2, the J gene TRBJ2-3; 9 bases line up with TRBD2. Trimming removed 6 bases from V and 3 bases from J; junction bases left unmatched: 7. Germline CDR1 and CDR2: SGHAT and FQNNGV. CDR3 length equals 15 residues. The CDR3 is CASSSQAGGTDTQYF. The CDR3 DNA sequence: TGTGCCAGCAGTTCCCAGGCGGGGGGGACAGATACGCAGTATTTT.

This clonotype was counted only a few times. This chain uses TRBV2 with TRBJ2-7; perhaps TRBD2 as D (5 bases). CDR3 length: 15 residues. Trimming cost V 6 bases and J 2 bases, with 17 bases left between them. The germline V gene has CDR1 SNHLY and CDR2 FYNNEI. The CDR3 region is CASRPLDQEAYEQYF. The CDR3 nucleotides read TGTGCCAGCAGACCCCTTGACCAGGAGGCCTACGAGCAGTACTTC. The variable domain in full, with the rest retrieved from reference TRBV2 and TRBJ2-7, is EPEVTQTPSHQVTQMGQEVILRCVPISNHLYFYWYRQILGQKVEFLVSFYNNEISEKSEIFDDQFSVERPDGSNFTLKIRSTKLEDSAMYFCASRPLDQEAYEQYFGPGTRLTVT.

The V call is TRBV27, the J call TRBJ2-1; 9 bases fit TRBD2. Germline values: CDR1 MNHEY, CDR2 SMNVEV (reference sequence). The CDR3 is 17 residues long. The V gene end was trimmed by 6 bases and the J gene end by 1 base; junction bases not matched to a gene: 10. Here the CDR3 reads CASSSLIAGESYNEQFF. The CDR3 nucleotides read TGTGCCAGCAGCTCTCTCATAGCGGGAGAATCCTACAATGAGCAGTTCTTC.

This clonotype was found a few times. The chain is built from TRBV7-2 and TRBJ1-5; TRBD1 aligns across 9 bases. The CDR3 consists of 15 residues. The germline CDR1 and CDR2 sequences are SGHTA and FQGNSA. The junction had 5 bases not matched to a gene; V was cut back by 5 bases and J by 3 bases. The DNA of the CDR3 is TGTGCCAGCAGCCCGGACAGGGGATACAATCAGCCCCAGCATTTT. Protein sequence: CASSPDRGYNQPQHF.

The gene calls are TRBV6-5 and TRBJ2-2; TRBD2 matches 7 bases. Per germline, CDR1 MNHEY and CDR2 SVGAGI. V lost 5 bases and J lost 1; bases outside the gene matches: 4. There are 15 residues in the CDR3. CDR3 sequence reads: CASSRKRENTGELFF. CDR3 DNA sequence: TGTGCCAGCAGTCGCAAGCGGGAGAACACCGGGGAGCTGTTTTTT.